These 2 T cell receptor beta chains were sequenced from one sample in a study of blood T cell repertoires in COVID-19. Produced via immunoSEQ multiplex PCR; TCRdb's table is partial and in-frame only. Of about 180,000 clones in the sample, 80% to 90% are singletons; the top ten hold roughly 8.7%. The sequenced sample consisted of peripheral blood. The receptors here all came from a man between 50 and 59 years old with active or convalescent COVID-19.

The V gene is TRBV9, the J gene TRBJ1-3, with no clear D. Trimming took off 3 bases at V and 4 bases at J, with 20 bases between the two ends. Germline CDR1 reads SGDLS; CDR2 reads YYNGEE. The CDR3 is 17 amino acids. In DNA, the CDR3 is TGTGCCAGCAGCGCGTCGGGAGGATCTTACGACGGAAACACCATATATTTT. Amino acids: CASSASGGSYDGNTIYF.

The CDR3 DNA reads as TGTGCCAGCAGGGCAGGGGATGGTGGCTACACCTTC. Translation: CASRAGDGGYTF. The V gene is TRBV6-5, the J gene TRBJ1-2; a possible D gene is TRBD1 (6 bases). This CDR3 is built from 12 residues. Trimming shortened V by 6 bases and J by 7 bases, and 12 bases separated the two germline ends. Germline V lookup: CDR1 MNHEY, CDR2 SVGAGI.